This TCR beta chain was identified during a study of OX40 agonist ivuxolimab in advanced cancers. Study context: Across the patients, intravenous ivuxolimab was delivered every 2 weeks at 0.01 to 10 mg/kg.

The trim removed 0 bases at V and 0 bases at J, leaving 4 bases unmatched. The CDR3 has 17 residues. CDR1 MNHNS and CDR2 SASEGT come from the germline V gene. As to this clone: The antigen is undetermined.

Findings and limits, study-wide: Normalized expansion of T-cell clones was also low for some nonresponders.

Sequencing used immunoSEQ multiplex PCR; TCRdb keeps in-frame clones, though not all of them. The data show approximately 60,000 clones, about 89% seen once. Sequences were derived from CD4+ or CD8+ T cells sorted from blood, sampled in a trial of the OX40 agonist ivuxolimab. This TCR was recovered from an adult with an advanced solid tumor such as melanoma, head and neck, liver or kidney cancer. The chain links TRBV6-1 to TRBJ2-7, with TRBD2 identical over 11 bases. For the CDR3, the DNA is TGTGCCAGCAGTGAAGCACTAGCGGGAGCGAACTCCTACGAGCAGTACTTC. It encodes CASSEALAGANSYEQYF.